This entry describes one T cell receptor (beta chain). Some clones are missing from TCRdb's copy, which holds only in-frame ones; the method was immunoSEQ multiplex PCR. The sample includes 300,000 to 350,000 clones, around nine tenths of them seen just once. Participants were aged about 18 to 90 years, lived in under 30 US areas, and enrolled virtually. This specimen belongs to a study of blood T cell repertoires in COVID-19. Study overall: In each case, the material was cDNA or gDNA derived from T cells, B-cell-depleted T cells, or PBMCs.

V was trimmed by 4 bases and J by 4 bases, leaving 11 bases between them. The germline V gene encodes CDR1 WNHNN and CDR2 SYGVQD (reference sequence). CDR3 length: 13 amino acids. Input material: PBMCs or T cells enriched from blood (not recorded which). The chain recombines TRBV10-1 with TRBJ2-7; D call uncertain. The clonotype originates from a man between 25 and 39 years old who had recovered from COVID-19. Here the CDR3 DNA reads TGCGCCAGCAGTGCGGCGGCAAGTTACGAGCAGTACTTC. It yields the protein CASSAAASYEQYF.